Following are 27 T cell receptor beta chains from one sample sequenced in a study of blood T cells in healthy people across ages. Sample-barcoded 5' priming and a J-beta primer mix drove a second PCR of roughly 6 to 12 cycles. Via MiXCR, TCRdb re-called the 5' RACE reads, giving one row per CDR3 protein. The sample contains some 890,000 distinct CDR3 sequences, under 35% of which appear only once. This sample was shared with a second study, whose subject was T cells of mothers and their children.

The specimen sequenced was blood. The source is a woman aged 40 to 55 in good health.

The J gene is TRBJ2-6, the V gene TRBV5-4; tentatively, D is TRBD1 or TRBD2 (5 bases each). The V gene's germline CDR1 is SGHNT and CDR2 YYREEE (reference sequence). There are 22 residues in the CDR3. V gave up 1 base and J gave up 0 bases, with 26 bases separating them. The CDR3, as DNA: TGTGCCAGCAGCTTGTTTGGTCGTCAGGGAGCTCCTGATAACTCTGGGGCCAACGTCCTGACTTTC. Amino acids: CASSLFGRQGAPDNSGANVLTF. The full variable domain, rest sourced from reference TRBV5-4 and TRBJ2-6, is ETGVTQSPTHLIKTRGQQVTLRCSSQSGHNTVSWYQQALGQGPQFIFQYYREEENGRGNFPPRFSGLQFPNYSSELNVNALELDDSALYLCASSLFGRQGAPDNSGANVLTFGAGSRLTVL.

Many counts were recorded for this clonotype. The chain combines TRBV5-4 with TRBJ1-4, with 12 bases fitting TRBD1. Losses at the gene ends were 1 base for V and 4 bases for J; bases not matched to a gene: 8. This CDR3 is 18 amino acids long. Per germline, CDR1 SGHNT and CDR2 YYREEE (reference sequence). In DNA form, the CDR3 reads TGTGCCAGCAGCTTGCACCGGGACAGGGGGCGGGTTAATGAAAAACTGTTTTTT. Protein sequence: CASSLHRDRGRVNEKLFF.

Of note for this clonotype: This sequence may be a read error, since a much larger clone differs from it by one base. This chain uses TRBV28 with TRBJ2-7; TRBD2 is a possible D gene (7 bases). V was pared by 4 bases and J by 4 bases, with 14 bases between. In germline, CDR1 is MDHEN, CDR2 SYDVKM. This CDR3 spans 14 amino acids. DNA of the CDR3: TGTGCCAGCAGTTGGGGGGGGGCTCTATACGAGCAGTACTTC. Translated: CASSWGGALYEQYF.

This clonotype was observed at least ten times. CDR3 amino acids: CASSQDLGASVAIYGYTF. In nucleotides, the CDR3 is TGCGCCAGCAGCCAAGATTTGGGCGCCTCGGTTGCGATCTATGGCTACACCTTC. V is TRBV4-3 and J is TRBJ1-2; D call uncertain. The CDR3 has 18 residues. V lost 0 bases to trimming and J lost 4 bases, with 21 bases between them. Germline-derived CDR1 and CDR2 are LGHNA and YSLEER.

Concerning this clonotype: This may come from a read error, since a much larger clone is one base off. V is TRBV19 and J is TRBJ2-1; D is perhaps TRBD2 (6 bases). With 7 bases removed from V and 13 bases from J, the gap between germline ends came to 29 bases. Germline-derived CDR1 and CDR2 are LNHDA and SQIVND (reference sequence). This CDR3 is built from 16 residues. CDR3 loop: CASMTTGGAHQETQFF. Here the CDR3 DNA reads TGTGCCAGTATGACGACCGGAGGGGCCCACCAAGAGACCCAGTTCTTC.

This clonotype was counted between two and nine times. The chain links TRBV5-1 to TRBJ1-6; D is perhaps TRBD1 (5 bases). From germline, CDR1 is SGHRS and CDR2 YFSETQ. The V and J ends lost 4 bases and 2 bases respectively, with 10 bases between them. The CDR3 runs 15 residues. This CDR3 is CASSVRETYNSPLHF. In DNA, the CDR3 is TGCGCCAGCAGCGTCAGGGAAACCTATAATTCACCCCTCCACTTT.

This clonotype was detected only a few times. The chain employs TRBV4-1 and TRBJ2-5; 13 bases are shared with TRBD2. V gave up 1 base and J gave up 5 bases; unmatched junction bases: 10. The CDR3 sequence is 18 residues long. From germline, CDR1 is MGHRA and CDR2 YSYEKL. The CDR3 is CASSQVVGTSGEGETQYF. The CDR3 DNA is TGCGCCAGCAGCCAAGTGGTCGGGACTAGCGGGGAGGGGGAGACCCAGTACTTC.

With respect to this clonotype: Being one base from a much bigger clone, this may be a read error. CDR3 sequence reads: CASRGLATYNEQYF. CDR3 in DNA: TGTGCCAGCAGGGGACTAGCCACCTACAATGAGCAGTACTTC. The chain uses TRBV12-3 or TRBV12-4 and TRBJ2-1, with 9 nucleotides matching TRBD2. The assigned J gene may be wrong: the sequence end matches TRBJ2-7 better. This CDR3 region has 14 residues.

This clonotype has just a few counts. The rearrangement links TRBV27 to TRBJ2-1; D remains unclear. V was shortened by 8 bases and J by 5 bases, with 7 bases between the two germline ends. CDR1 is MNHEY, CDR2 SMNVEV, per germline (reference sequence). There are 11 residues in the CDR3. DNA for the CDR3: TGTGCCAGCCCAGGTAACAATGAGCAGTTCTTC. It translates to CASPGNNEQFF.

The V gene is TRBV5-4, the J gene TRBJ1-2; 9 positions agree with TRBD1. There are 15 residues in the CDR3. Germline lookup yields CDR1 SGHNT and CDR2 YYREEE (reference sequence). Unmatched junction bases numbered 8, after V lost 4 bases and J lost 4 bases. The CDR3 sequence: CASSDGTGKRYGYTF. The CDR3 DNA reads TGTGCCAGCAGCGACGGGACAGGGAAGCGCTATGGCTACACCTTC.

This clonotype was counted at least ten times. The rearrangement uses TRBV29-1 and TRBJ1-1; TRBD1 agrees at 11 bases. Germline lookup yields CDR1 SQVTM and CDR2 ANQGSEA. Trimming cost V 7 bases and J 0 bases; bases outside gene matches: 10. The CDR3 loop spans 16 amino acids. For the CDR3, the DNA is TGCAGCGCCCCGAGGGGACAGGGGGTAATGAACACTGAAGCTTTCTTT. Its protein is CSAPRGQGVMNTEAFF.

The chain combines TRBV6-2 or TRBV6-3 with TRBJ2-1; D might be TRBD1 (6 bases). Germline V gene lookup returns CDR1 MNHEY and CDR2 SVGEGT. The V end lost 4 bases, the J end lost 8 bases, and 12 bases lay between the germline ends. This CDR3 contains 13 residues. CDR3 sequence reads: CASSLQGFHEQFF. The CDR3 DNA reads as TGTGCCAGCAGTTTACAGGGTTTCCATGAGCAGTTCTTC.

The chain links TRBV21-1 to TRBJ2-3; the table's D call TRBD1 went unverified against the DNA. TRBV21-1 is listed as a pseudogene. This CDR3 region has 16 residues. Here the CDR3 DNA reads TGTGCCAGCAGCAAAAAGAGGGCAGGGGTCACAGATACGCAGTATTTT. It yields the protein CASSKKRAGVTDTQYF.

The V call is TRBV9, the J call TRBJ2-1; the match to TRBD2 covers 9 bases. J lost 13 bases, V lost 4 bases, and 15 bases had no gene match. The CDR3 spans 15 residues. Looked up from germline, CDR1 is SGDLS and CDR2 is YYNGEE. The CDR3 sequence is CASSLGLAEKNIQFF. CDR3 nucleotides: TGTGCCAGCAGCTTGGGACTAGCCGAGAAAAACATTCAGTTCTTC.

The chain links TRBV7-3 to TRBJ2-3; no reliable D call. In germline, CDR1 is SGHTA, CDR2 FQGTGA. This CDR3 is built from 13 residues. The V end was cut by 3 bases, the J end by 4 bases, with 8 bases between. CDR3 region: CASSFLGPDTQYF. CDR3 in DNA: TGTGCCAGCAGCTTCCTAGGGCCAGATACGCAGTATTTT.

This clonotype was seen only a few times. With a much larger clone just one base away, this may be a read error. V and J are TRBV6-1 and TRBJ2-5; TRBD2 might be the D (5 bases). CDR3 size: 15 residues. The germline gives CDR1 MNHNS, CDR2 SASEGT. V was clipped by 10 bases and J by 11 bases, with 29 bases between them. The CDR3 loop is CATKRGGTNYNEQYF. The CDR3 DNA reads TGTGCCACGAAGCGTGGAGGAACCAACTACAATGAGCAGTACTTC.

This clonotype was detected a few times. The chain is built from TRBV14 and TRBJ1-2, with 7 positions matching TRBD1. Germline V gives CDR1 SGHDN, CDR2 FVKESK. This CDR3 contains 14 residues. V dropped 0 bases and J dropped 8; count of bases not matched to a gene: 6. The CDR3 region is CASSQDEGGAGYTF. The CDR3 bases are TGTGCCAGCAGCCAAGATGAAGGGGGCGCGGGCTACACCTTC.

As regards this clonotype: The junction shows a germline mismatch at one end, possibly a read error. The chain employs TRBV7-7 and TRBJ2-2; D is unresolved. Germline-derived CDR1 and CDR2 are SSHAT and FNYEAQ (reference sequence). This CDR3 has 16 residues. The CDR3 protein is CASSSGRLVNTGELFF. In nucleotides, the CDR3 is TGTGCTAGCAGCTCCGGACGGCTCGTAAACACCGGGGAGCTGTTTTTT.

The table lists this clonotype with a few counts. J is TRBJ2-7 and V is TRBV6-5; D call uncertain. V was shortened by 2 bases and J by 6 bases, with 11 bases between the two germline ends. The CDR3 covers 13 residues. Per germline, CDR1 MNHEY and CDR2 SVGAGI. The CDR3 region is CASSYRVVGEQYF. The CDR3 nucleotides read TGTGCCAGCAGTTACAGGGTGGTCGGCGAGCAGTACTTC.

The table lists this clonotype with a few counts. The CDR3: CASSYSGASTDTQYF. The CDR3, as DNA: TGTGCCAGCAGCTATAGCGGTGCTAGCACAGATACGCAGTATTTT. This chain links TRBV9 with TRBJ2-3, with TRBD2 as a possible D gene (6 bases). V lost 4 bases and J lost 0, with 12 bases in between. Germline-derived CDR1 and CDR2 are SGDLS and YYNGEE. This CDR3 comprises 15 residues.

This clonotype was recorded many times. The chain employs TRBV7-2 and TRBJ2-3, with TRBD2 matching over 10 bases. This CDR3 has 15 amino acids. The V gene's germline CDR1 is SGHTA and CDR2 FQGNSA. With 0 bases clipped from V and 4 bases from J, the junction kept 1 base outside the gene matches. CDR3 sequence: CASSLAGTSADTQYF. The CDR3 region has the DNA TGTGCCAGCAGCTTAGCCGGGACTAGCGCAGATACGCAGTATTTT.

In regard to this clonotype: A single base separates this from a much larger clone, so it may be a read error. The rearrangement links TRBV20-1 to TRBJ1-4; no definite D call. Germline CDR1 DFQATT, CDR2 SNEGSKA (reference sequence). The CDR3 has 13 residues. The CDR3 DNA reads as TGCAGTGCTAGAAGGCCAACTAATGAAAAACGGTTTTTT. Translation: CSARRPTNEKRFF.

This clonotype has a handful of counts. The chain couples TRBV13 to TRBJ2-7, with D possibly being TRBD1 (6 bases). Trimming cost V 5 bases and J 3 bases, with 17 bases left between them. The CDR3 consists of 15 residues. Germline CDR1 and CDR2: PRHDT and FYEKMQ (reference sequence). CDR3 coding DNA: TGTGCCAGCAGCCTTGGAACAGGGCGGTGCTACGAGCAGTACTTC. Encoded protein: CASSLGTGRCYEQYF.

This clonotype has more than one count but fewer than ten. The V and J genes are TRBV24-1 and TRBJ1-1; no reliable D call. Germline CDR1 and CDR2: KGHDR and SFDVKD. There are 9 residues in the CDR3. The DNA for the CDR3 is TGTGCAAGGGTGGCTGAAGCTTTCTTT. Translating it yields CARVAEAFF.

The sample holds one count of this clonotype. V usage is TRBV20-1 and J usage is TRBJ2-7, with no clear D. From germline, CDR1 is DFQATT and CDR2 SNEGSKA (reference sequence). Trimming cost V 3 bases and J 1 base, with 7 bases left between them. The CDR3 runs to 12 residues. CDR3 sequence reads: CSASMESYEQYF. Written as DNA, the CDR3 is TGCAGTGCTAGCATGGAGTCCTACGAGCAGTACTTC.

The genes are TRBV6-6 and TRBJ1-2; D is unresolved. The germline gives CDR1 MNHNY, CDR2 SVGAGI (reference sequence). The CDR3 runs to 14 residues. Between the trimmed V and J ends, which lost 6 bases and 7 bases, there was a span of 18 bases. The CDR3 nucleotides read TGTGCCAGCAGCCGACGGGAATATGGTAGTGGCTACACCTTC. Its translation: CASSRREYGSGYTF.

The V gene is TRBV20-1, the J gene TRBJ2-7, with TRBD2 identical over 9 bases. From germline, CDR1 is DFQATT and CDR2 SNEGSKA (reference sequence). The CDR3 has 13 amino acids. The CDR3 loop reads CSLRLAASYEQYF. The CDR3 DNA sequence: TGCAGCCTCAGACTAGCGGCTTCCTACGAGCAGTACTTC.